Here is one T cell receptor (beta chain) with its context. This specimen comes from a study of blood T cell repertoires in COVID-19. Clones were sequenced by immunoSEQ multiplex PCR, and TCRdb holds only the in-frame ones, with some missing. The table shows tens of thousands of clones, with around 80% occurring only once. The V gene's germline CDR1 is DFQATT and CDR2 SNEGSKA (reference sequence). With 6 bases removed from V and 6 bases from J, the gap between germline ends came to 9 bases. This CDR3 comprises 11 residues. This chain links TRBV20-1 with TRBJ1-3, with D perhaps TRBD1 (5 bases). This clonotype was sampled from a man in his sixties with acute or convalescent COVID-19. What was sequenced was peripheral blood. In DNA form, the CDR3 reads TGCAGTGCCAGGGTCCTAAACACCATATATTTT. Amino acids: CSARVLNTIYF.